This T cell receptor beta chain was identified during a study of high-grade serous ovarian cancer treatment subgroups. Overall study context: Mean per sample: around 14,000 reads, around 7,300 unique TCR beta rearrangements. Study outcomes and limitations: Only CDR3 was analyzed; CDR1 and CDR2 were not. Clonal relatedness tracked neoantigen level, and by trend copy number and mutation load. Same-patient tumor repertoires overlapped at about 0.095 to 0.79; different patients barely overlapped.

The CDR3 region is 14 residues in length, termini included. From germline, CDR1 is SGHDT and CDR2 YYEEEE. Only in-frame clones appear in the TCRdb table, and some are missing; sequencing was by immunoSEQ multiplex PCR. Counted here are tens of thousands of clones, around four fifths occurring once; the ten biggest clones make up roughly 2.2%. Tumor samples were obtained before definitive surgery or chemotherapy. As for this clone: Its antigen is as yet unknown. The limits of the CDR3 on the DNA are not certain, so only TCRdb's listed CDR3 is given.

This TCR was sampled from a human donor with high-grade serous ovarian cancer. Sequencing was carried out using tumor tissue. The rearrangement links TRBV5-6 to TRBJ2-7; the table's D call, TRBD2, has no DNA check behind it. CDR3 amino acids: CASSLVLRAYEQYF.